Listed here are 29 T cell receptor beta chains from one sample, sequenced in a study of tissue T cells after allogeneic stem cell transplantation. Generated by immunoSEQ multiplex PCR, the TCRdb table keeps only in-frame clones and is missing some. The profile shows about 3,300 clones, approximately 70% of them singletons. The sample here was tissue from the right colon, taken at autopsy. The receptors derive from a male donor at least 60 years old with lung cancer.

The CDR3 loop is CAISGRNEQFF. In DNA, the CDR3 is TGTGCCATCAGTGGTCGAAATGAGCAGTTCTTC. The chain combines TRBV10-3 with TRBJ2-1; D is unclear. Trimming took off 4 bases at V and 7 bases at J, with 5 bases between the two ends. This CDR3 comprises 11 residues. Per the germline V gene, CDR1 is ENHRY and CDR2 is SYGVKD.

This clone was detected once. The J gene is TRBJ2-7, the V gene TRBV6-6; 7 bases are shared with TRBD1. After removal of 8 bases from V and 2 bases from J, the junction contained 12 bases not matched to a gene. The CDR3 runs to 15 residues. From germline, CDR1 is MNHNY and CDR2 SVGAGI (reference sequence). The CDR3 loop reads CASRSRDSRPYEQYF. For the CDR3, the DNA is TGTGCCAGCCGGAGCCGGGACAGCCGACCCTACGAGCAGTACTTC.

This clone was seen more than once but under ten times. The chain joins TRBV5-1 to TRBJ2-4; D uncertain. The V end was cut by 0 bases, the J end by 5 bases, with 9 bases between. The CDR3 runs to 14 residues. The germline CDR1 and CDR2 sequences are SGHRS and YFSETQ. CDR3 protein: CASSLGSWENIQYF. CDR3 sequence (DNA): TGCGCCAGCAGCTTGGGGAGCTGGGAAAACATTCAGTACTTC.

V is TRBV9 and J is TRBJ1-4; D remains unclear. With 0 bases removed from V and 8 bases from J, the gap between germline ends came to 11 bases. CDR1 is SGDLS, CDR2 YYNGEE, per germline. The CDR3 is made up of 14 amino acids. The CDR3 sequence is CASSVGVMGEKLFF. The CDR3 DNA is TGTGCCAGCAGCGTAGGGGTAATGGGGGAAAAACTGTTTTTT. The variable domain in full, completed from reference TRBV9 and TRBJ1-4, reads DSGVTQTPKHLITATGQRVTLRCSPRSGDLSVYWYQQSLDQGLQFLIQYYNGEERAKGNILERFSAQQFPDLHSELNLSSLELGDSALYFCASSVGVMGEKLFFGSGTQLSVL.

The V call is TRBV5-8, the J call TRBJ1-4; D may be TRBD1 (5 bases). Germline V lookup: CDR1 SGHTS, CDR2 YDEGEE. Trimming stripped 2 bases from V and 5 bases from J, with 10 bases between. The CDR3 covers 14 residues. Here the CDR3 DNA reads TGTGCCAGCAGCTTCGGGACGGGGAATGAAAAACTGTTTTTT. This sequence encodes CASSFGTGNEKLFF. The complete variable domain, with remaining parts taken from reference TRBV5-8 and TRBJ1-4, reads EAGVTQSPTHLIKTRGQQATLRCSPISGHTSVYWYQQALGLGLQFLLWYDEGEERNRGNFPPRFSGRQFPNYSSELNVNALELEDSALYLCASSFGTGNEKLFFGSGTQLSVL.

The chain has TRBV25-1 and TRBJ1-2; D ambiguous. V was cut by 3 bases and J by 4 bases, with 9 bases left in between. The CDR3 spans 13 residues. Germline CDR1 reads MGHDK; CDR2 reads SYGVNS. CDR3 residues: CASSESATYGYTF. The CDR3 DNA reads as TGTGCCAGCAGTGAGTCCGCGACCTATGGCTACACCTTC.

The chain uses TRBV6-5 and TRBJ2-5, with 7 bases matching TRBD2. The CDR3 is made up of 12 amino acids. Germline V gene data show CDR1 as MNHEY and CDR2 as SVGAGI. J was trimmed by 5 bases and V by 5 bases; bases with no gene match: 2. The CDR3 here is CASSQLAETQYF. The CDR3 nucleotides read TGTGCCAGCAGTCAACTAGCGGAGACCCAGTACTTC.

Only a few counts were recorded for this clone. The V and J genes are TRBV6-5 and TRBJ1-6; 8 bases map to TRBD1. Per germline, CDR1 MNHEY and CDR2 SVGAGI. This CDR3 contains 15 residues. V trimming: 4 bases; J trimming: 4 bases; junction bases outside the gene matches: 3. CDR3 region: CASSSRQGYNSPLHF. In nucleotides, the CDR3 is TGTGCCAGCAGTTCCCGACAGGGGTATAATTCACCCCTCCACTTT.

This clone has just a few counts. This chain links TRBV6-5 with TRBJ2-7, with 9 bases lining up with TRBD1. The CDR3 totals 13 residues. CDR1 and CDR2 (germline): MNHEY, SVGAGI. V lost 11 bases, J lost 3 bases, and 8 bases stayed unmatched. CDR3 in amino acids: CAGGQGIGYEQYF. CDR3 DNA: TGTGCCGGAGGACAGGGGATCGGCTACGAGCAGTACTTC.

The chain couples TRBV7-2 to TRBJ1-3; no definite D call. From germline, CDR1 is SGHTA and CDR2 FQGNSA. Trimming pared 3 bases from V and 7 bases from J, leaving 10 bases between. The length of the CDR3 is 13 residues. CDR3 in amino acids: CASSLPSENTIYF. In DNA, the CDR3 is TGTGCCAGCAGCTTGCCTTCCGAGAACACCATATATTTT.

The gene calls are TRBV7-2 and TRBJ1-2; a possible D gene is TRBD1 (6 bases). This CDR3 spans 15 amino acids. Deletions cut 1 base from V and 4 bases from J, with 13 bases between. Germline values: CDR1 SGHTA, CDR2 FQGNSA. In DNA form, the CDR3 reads TGTGCCAGCAGCTTAGTTGGACAGACATCCTATGGCTACACCTTC. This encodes CASSLVGQTSYGYTF.

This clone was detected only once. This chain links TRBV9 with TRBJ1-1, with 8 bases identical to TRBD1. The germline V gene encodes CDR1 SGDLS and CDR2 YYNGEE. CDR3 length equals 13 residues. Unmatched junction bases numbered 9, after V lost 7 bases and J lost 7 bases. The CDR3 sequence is CASSLRGQGEAFF. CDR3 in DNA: TGTGCCAGCTCGCTCAGGGGGCAAGGTGAAGCTTTCTTT.

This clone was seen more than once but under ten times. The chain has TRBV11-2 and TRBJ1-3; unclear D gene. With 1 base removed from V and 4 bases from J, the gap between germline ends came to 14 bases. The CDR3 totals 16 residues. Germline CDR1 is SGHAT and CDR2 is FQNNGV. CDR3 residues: CASSLVSSSVGNTIYF. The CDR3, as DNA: TGTGCCAGCAGCTTAGTGAGTTCGTCGGTAGGAAACACCATATATTTT.

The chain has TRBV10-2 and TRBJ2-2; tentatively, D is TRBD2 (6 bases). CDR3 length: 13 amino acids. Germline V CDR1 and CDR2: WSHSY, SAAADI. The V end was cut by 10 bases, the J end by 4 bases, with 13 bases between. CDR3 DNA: TGCGCCACAAGGGAGGTCGGCACCGGGGAGCTGTTTTTT. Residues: CATREVGTGELFF.

The CDR3: CASSLNPGTANSPLHF. The CDR3 bases are TGCGCCAGCAGCCTGAACCCCGGGACAGCTAATTCACCCCTCCACTTT. The chain joins TRBV4-1 to TRBJ1-6, with TRBD1 matching 7 bases. The germline gives CDR1 MGHRA, CDR2 YSYEKL. Losses at the gene ends were 4 bases for V and 6 bases for J; bases not matched to a gene: 9. The CDR3 has 16 amino acids.

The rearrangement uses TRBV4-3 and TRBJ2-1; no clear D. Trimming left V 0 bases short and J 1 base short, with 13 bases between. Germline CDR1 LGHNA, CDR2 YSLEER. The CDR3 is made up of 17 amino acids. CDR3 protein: CASSQDRRRPSYNEQFF. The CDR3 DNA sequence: TGCGCCAGCAGCCAAGATCGTCGGCGCCCTTCCTACAATGAGCAGTTCTTC.

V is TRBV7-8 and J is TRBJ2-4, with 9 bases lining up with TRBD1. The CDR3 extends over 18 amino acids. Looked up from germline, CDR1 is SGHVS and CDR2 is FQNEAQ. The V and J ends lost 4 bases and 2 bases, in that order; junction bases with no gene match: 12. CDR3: CASSWERVTGGSKNIQYF. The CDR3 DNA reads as TGTGCCAGCAGCTGGGAGCGCGTGACAGGGGGTTCCAAAAACATTCAGTACTTC.

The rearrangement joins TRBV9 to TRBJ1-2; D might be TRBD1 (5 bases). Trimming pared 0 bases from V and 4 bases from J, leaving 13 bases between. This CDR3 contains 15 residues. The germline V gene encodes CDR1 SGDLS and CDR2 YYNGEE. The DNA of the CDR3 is TGTGCCAGCAGCGTAGCCGATGCCCAGGGCTATGGCTACACCTTC. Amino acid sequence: CASSVADAQGYGYTF.

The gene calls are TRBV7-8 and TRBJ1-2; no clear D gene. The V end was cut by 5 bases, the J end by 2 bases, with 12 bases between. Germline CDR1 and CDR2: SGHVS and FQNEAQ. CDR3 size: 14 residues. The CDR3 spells CASSPNRENYGYTF. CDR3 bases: TGTGCCAGCAGCCCGAACAGAGAGAACTATGGCTACACCTTC. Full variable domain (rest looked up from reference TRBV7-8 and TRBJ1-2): GAGVSQSPRYKVAKRGQDVALRCDPISGHVSLFWYQQALGQGPEFLTYFQNEAQLDKSGLPSDRFFAERPEGSVSTLKIQRTQQEDSAVYLCASSPNRENYGYTFGSGTRLTVV.

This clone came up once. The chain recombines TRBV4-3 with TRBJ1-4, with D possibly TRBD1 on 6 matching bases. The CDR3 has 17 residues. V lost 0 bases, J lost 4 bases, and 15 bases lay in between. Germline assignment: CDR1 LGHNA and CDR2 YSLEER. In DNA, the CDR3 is TGCGCCAGCAGCCAAGATCGAGCGGGGGCAATTAATGAAAAACTGTTTTTT. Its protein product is CASSQDRAGAINEKLFF.

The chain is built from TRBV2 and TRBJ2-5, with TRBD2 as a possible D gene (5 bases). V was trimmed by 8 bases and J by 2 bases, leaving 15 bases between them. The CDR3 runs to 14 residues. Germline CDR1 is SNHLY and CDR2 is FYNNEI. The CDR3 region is CASGRLRAQETQYF. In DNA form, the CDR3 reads TGTGCCAGCGGCCGTTTGAGGGCTCAAGAGACCCAGTACTTC.

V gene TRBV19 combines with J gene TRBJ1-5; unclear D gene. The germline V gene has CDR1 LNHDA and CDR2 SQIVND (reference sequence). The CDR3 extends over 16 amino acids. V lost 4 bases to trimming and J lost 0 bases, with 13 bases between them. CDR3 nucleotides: TGTGCCAGTAGTAGCCCCAGGCTTTATAGCAATCAGCCCCAGCATTTT. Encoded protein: CASSSPRLYSNQPQHF.

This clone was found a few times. The CDR3 spells CASRTGTATYEQYF. The CDR3 bases are TGTGCCAGCAGGACCGGGACGGCGACCTACGAGCAGTACTTC. The rearrangement uses TRBV6-5 and TRBJ2-7; D may be TRBD1 or TRBD2 (5 bases each). The V gene's germline CDR1 is MNHEY and CDR2 SVGAGI. V lost 6 bases and J 2 bases, leaving 14 bases between the germline ends. The CDR3 has 14 amino acids.

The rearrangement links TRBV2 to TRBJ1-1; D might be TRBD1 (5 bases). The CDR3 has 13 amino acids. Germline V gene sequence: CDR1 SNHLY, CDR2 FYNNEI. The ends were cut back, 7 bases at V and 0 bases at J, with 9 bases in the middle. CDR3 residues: CASTGGLNTEAFF. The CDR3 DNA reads TGTGCCAGCACGGGGGGTTTGAACACTGAAGCTTTCTTT.

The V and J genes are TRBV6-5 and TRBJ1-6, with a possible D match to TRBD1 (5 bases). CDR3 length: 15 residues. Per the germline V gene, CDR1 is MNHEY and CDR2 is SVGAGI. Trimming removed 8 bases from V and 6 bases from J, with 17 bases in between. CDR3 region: CASRVRGGSNSPLHF. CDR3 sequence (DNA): TGTGCCAGCCGGGTTCGCGGGGGAAGTAATTCACCCCTCCACTTT.

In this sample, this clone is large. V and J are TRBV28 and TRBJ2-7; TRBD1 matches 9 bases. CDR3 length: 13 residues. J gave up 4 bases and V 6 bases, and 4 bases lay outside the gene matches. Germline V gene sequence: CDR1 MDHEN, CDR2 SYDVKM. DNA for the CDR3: TGTGCCAGCAGCTGGGACAGGGCGTACGAGCAGTACTTC. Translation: CASSWDRAYEQYF.

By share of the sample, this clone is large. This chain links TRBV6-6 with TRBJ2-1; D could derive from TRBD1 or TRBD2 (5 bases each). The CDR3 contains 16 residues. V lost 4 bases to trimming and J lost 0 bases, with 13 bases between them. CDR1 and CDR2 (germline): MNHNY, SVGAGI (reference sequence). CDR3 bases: TGTGCCAGCAGTTGGGACGCCCCGAGCTCCTACAATGAGCAGTTCTTC. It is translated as CASSWDAPSSYNEQFF.

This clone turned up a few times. CDR3 loop: CASSYGSKARNEQFF. The CDR3, as DNA: TGTGCCAGCAGTTACGGGTCTAAGGCCCGCAATGAGCAGTTCTTC. This chain connects TRBV6-5 to TRBJ2-1; no clear D. Germline loops: CDR1 MNHEY, CDR2 SVGAGI. The ends were cut back, 2 bases at V and 6 bases at J, with 14 bases in the middle. The CDR3 is 15 amino acids.

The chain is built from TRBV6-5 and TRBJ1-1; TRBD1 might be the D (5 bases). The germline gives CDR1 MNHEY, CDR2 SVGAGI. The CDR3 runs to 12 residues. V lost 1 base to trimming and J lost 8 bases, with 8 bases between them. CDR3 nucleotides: TGTGCCAGCAGTTACTTGGGGGACGAAGCTTTCTTT. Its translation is CASSYLGDEAFF.